This record looks at one TCR beta chain sequence and its context. Its cognate antigen is unknown. The sample comes from a study of lymphopenia after photon versus proton radiotherapy. Trimming stripped 8 bases from V and 2 bases from J, with 9 bases between. Germline V gene data show CDR1 as MNHEY and CDR2 as SMNVEV (reference sequence). This CDR3 has 12 residues. Sequencing used immunoSEQ multiplex PCR; TCRdb keeps in-frame clones, though not all of them. The sample lists tens of thousands of clones, about 92% seen once, with roughly 18% in the top ten. Study-wide findings and caveats: In patients who died, overall survival fell as post-nadir TCR diversity dropped more.

The source is a woman in her thirties or forties with cholangiocarcinoma. This chain uses TRBV27 with TRBJ1-1; D not certain. The material sequenced was peripheral blood, taken from a patient treated with photon-based radiotherapy. The CDR3 here is CASRPLNTEAFF. The DNA for the CDR3 is TGTGCCAGCCGACCGCTAAACACTGAAGCTTTCTTT.